This T cell receptor beta chain was profiled in a study of beta chain features in type 1 diabetes. About this clone itself: Its target is not known.

Of the isolated RNA, all was reverse transcribed, and so the sequenced material was expressed TCRB transcripts. The assay was immunoSEQ multiplex PCR, and TCRdb's table has in-frame clones only and misses some. Here the sample spans 860,000 or so clones, 15% to 20% being singletons. V was cut by 4 bases and J by 13 bases, with 20 bases left in between. CDR1 LNHDA and CDR2 SQIVND come from the germline V gene (reference sequence). This CDR3 has 14 amino acids. Study outcomes and limitations: Among type 1 diabetes patients, VDJ junctions had fewer insertions and more deletions. It was possible that PCR favored shorter templates, equally so in patients and controls. Within patients, naive, central memory and Treg TCRB repertoires seemed more similar than within healthy donors.

Purity above 98% was achieved in all sorted populations. The J gene is TRBJ1-5, the V gene TRBV19; the D is unclear. The clonotype was recovered from a woman under 30 in good health. The sample comprised naive CD4+ T cells from blood. The CDR3 bases are TGTGCCAGTAGTAGTGCGATCAGGACTCGTCTACAGCATTTT. Protein sequence: CASSSAIRTRLQHF.